This T cell receptor (beta chain) was identified in a study of follicular helper T cells after annual influenza vaccination. V shed 8 bases and J shed 9 bases, with 14 bases lying between them. The germline V gene has CDR1 LGHNA and CDR2 YNFKEQ. The CDR3 covers 13 residues. As to time point: 2015-2016 season, pre-vaccination. Only in-frame clones appear in the TCRdb table, and some are missing; sequencing was by immunoSEQ multiplex PCR. The sample contains under 3,000 clones, about 83% of which appear only once. The sample here was CXCR5+ CD38- circulating T follicular helper cells from blood, taken on the day of influenza vaccination. Subset indicated: circulating Tfh, non-naive CD4+CXCR5+PD-1+ (ICOS+CD38+ or ICOS-CD38-). This receptor was obtained from an adult who received the influenza vaccine. This chain joins TRBV4-2 and TRBJ1-6, with no clear D. CDR3 protein: CASHGPGSSPLHF. DNA for the CDR3: TGTGCCAGCCACGGGCCCGGGAGTTCACCCCTCCACTTT.